This TCR beta chain was profiled in a study of CD8+CD57+ T cells in acquired aplastic anemia. Patients sequenced had flow cytometry evidence of CD8+CD57+ cell expansion. Every one of the patients had aplastic anemia (severe, acquired). Investigators profiled TCR beta VDJ and CDR3 from genomic DNA template. Each CDR3 protein is one row after TCRdb ran MiXCR on the reads. This table holds approximately 260,000 distinct CDR3 sequences, 82% found once. The CDR3 is 14 residues long, ends included. The germline V gene has CDR1 SEHNR and CDR2 FQNEAQ (reference sequence). About this clonotype: Lacking the conserved final phenylalanine or tryptophan, this CDR3 likely reflects a read error. It is unclear where the CDR3 begins or ends on the DNA, so no DNA is shown, and the CDR3 is as TCRdb lists it.

Sequenced sample: sorted CD4+, CD8+, or CD8+CD57+ T cells (not recorded which) from PBMCs. This clonotype was sampled from a human donor with aplastic anemia. The chain joins TRBV7-9 to TRBJ2-5; the D segment call TRBD1 is taken from the table without a DNA check. The CDR3 protein is CASSLVPGELFFGV.